The rows below give T cell receptor beta chains drawn from one sample of a study of cytomegalovirus exposure and HLA in healthy donors. Repertoires were generated with immunoSEQ multiplex PCR, while TCRdb's copy carries only in-frame clones and drops some. The sample has about 110,000 clones, 70% to 85% seen once. The sequencing sample was made of PBMCs. The source is a male donor in good health and CMV-seronegative. The CDR3 runs from the conserved cysteine through the conserved F or W. D genes are given only for firm matches. Size values are once, few and many counts, or a class for expanded clones, and some rows have none.

clone size | D gene | J gene | V gene | CDR3 DNA | CDR3 protein
- | - | TRBJ2-7 | TRBV6-6 | TGTGCCAGCAGTCCCCAGGGAACCCCCTACGAGCAGTACTTC | CASSPQGTPYEQYF
- | TRBD1 | TRBJ2-5 | TRBV28 | TGTGCCAGCAGTTACAGGGGTGGGGCCCAAGAGACCCAGTACTTC | CASSYRGGAQETQYF
few | - | TRBJ1-3 | TRBV29-1 | TGCAGCGTTGAATCACGGGAGTTTGGAAACACCATATATTTT | CSVESREFGNTIYF
- | - | TRBJ1-6 | TRBV2 | TGTGCCGGGGGCCGGGATAATTCACCCCTCCACTTT | CAGGRDNSPLHF
- | TRBD1 | TRBJ1-4 | TRBV18 | TGTGCCAGCTCACTGGGGACAGGAAATGAAAAACTGTTTTTT | CASSLGTGNEKLFF
- | TRBD1 | TRBJ1-5 | TRBV30 | TGTGCCTGGTCTTCAGGGGGTCAGCCCCAGCATTTT | CAWSSGGQPQHF
- | TRBD2 | TRBJ2-3 | TRBV5-1 | TGCGCCAGCAGCTTGGTGTTCCGGGAGGGCCGCACAGATACGCAGTATTTT | CASSLVFREGRTDTQYF
- | TRBD2 | TRBJ2-6 | TRBV28 | TGTGCCAGCAGTTCAGGGACTAGGTCTGGGGCCAACGTCCTGACTTTC | CASSSGTRSGANVLTF
- | - | TRBJ2-1 | TRBV5-4 | TGTGCCAGCAGCTTCCCCCTTACAGAGTACAATGAGCAGTTCTTC | CASSFPLTEYNEQFF
- | TRBD1 | TRBJ2-7 | TRBV15 | TGTGCCACCAGCAGAGGAGGACAGGCAAGCTCCTACGAGCAGTACTTC | CATSRGGQASSYEQYF
- | - | TRBJ2-2 | TRBV6-5 | TGTGCCAGCAGTTACTCCTGGCGGATGCGCGGGGAGCTGTTTTTT | CASSYSWRMRGELFF
few | - | TRBJ2-7 | TRBV9 | TGTGCCAGCAGCGTAGATGGGCGGGAAGCCTACGAGCAGTACTTC | CASSVDGREAYEQYF
- | TRBD1 | TRBJ1-2 | TRBV7-8 | TGTGCCAGCAGCTTCACCAGGGGGCCTAACTATGGCTACACCTTC | CASSFTRGPNYGYTF
- | - | TRBJ2-7 | TRBV6-4 | TGTGCCAGCACCCCCAAAGATTCAGGGGCCTACGAGCAGTACTTC | CASTPKDSGAYEQYF
few | TRBD1 | TRBJ1-2 | TRBV19 | TGTGCCAGTAGTATAACAGGGGCGGGTTTTACTGGCTACACCTTC | CASSITGAGFTGYTF
- | - | TRBJ2-3 | TRBV11-2 | TGTGCCAGCAGTTCCAGCGGAACAGATACGCAGTATTTT | CASSSSGTDTQYF
- | - | TRBJ1-2 | TRBV2 | TGTGCCAGCAGTTCACTAGGAAACTATGGCTACACCTTC | CASSSLGNYGYTF
- | TRBD2 | TRBJ2-5 | TRBV6-1 | TGTGCCAGTCCGGGACTAGCGGGATCAAAGACCCAGTACTTC | CASPGLAGSKTQYF
- | TRBD1 | TRBJ2-5 | TRBV5-1 | TGCGCCAGCAGCCCAAGGGACAGGGGTCTTGAGACCCAGTACTTC | CASSPRDRGLETQYF
- | TRBD1 | TRBJ2-7 | TRBV11-2 | TGTGCCAGCAGCTTCGGACTAGGGACAGGGGTTAACGAGCAGTACTTC | CASSFGLGTGVNEQYF
- | - | TRBJ2-1 | TRBV10-1 | TGCGCCAGCAGTCTCCGGACAGACAATGAGCAGTTCTTC | CASSLRTDNEQFF
- | - | TRBJ1-1 | TRBV19 | TGTGCCAGTAGTATTCTGTGGGGGCAGGACACTGAAGCTTTCTTT | CASSILWGQDTEAFF